Detailed here is one T cell receptor (beta chain). Its antigen is undetermined. This specimen comes from a study of T cell responses to AZD1222 COVID-19 vaccine. Study-level results: Clonal diversity was possibly underestimated, and white British individuals and females predominated among donors.

Profiling relied on immunoSEQ multiplex PCR, and the TCRdb table lists in-frame clones only, not all of them. The sample consists of more than 35,000 clones, roughly 78% of them appearing once. The source of this sequence is an adult who received the MenACWY meningococcal vaccine as a control. The sample in question was peripheral blood, obtained 28 days after the second dose of the MenACWY control vaccine.

CDR3 amino acids: CASSQGGHREQYV. DNA for the CDR3: TGTGCCAGCAGCCAAGGTGGACATAGAGAGCAGTACGTC. The chain is built from TRBV14 and TRBJ2-7; possible D gene TRBD1, 5 bases. CDR1 is SGHDN, CDR2 FVKESK, per germline. The CDR3 loop spans 13 amino acids. Trimming took 1 base from V and 7 from J, leaving 11 bases between them.